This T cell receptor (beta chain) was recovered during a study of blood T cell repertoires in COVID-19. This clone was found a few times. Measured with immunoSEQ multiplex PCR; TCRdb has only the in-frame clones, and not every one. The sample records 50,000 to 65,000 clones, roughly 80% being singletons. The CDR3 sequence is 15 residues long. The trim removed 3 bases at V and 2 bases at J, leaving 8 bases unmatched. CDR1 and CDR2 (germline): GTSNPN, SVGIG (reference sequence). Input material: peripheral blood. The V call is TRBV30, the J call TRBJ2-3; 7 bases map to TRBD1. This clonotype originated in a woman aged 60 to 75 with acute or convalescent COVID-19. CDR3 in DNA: TGTGCCTGGAGGACAGGGCAGCTGAACACAGATACGCAGTATTTT. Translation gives CAWRTGQLNTDTQYF.